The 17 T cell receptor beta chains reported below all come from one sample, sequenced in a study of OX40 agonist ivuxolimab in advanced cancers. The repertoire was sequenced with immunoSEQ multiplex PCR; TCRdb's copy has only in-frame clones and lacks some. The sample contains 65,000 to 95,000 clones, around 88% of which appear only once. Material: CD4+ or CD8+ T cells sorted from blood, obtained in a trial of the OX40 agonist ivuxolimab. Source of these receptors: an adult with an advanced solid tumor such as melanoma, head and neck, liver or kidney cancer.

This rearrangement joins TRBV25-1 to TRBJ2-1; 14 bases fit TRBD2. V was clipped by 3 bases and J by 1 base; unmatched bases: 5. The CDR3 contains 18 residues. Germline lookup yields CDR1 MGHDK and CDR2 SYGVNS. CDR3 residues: CASSDPGTSGRSYNEQFF. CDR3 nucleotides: TGTGCCAGCAGTGACCCCGGGACTAGCGGGAGATCCTACAATGAGCAGTTCTTC.

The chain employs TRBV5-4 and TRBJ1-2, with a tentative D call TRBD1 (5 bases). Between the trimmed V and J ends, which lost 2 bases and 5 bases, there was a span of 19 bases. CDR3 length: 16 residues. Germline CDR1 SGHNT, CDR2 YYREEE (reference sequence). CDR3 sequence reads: CASSFGTDLKRYGYTF. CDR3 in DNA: TGTGCCAGCAGCTTCGGGACGGACTTGAAGCGGTATGGCTACACCTTC.

CDR3 DNA sequence: TGTGCCAGCAGCGGGTATGGGGGAGTTAGTAATGAGCAGTTCTTC. Translating gives CASSGYGGVSNEQFF. This chain links TRBV11-2 with TRBJ2-1, with D perhaps TRBD1 or TRBD2 (5 bases each). The CDR3 length is 15 residues. The V gene's germline CDR1 is SGHAT and CDR2 FQNNGV. Trimming pared 5 bases from V and 7 bases from J, leaving 18 bases between.

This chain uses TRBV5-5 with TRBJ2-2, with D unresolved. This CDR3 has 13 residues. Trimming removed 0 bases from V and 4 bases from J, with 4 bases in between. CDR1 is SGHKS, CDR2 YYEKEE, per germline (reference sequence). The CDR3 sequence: CASSLDSTGELFF. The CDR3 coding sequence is TGTGCCAGCAGCTTGGACAGCACCGGGGAGCTGTTTTTT.

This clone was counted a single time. CDR3 amino acids: CASNSTRSGSYNEQFF. Here the CDR3 DNA reads TGTGCCAGCAATTCAACCCGCTCGGGCTCCTACAATGAGCAGTTCTTC. The V and J genes are TRBV21-1 and TRBJ2-1; TRBD2, the D gene given by the table, was not confirmed from the DNA. TRBV21-1 is termed a pseudogene. The CDR3 spans 16 residues.

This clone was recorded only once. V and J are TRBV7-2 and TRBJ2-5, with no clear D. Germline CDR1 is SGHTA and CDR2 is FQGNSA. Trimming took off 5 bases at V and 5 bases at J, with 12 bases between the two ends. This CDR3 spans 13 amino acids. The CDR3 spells CASSPAVGETQYF. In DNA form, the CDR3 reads TGTGCCAGCAGCCCCGCGGTGGGGGAGACCCAGTACTTC. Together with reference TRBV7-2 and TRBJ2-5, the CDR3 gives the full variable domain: GAGVSQSPSNKVTEKGKDVELRCDPISGHTALYWYRQSLGQGLEFLIYFQGNSAPDKSGLPSDRFSAERTGGSVSTLTIQRTQQEDSAVYLCASSPAVGETQYFGPGTRLLVL.

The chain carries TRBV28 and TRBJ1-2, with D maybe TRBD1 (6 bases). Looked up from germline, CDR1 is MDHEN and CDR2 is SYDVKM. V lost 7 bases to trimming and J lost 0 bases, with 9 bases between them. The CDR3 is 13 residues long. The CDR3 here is CASKPGANYGYTF. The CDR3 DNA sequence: TGTGCCAGCAAACCAGGGGCTAACTATGGCTACACCTTC.

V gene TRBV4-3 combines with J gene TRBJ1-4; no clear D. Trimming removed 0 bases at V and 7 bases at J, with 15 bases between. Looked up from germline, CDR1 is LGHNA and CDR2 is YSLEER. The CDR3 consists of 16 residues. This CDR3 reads CASSQELIRAVEKLFF. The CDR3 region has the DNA TGCGCCAGCAGCCAAGAGTTAATAAGGGCGGTTGAAAAACTGTTTTTT.

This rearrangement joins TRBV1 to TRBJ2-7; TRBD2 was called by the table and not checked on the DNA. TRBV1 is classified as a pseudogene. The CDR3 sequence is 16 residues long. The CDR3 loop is CTSSQEGTSGAYEQYF. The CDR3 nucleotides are TGCACCAGCAGCCAAGAGGGGACTAGCGGCGCCTACGAGCAGTACTTC.

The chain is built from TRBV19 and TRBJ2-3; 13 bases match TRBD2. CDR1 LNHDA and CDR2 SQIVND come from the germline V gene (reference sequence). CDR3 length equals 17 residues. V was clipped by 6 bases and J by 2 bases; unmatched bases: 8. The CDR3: CASSLSGTSGDTDTQYF. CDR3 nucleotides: TGTGCCAGTAGCCTATCCGGGACTAGCGGGGACACAGATACGCAGTATTTT.

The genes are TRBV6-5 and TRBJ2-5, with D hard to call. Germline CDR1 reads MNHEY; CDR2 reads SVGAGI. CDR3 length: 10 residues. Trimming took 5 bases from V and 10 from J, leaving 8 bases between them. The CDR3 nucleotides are TGTGCCAGCAGTGAATGGCTCCAGTACTTC. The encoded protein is CASSEWLQYF.

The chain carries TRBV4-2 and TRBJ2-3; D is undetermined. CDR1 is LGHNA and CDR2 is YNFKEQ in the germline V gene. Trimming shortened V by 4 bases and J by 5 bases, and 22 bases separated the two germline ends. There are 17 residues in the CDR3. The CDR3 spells CASSPRPGNARLDTQYF. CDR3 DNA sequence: TGTGCCAGCAGCCCGCGGCCAGGAAACGCGAGGTTAGATACGCAGTATTTT.

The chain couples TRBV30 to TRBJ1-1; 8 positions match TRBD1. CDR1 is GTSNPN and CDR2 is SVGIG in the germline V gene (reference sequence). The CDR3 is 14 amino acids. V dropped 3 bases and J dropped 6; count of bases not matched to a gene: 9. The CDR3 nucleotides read TGTGCCTGGAGCCTAGGACAGGGTTATGCTGAAGCTTTCTTT. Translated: CAWSLGQGYAEAFF.

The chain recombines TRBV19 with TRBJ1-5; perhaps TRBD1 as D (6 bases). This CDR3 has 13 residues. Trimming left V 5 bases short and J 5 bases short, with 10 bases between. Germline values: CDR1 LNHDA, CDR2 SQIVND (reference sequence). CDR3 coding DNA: TGTGCCAGTAGTTGGGGGGCCGATCAGCCCCAGCATTTT. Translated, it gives CASSWGADQPQHF.

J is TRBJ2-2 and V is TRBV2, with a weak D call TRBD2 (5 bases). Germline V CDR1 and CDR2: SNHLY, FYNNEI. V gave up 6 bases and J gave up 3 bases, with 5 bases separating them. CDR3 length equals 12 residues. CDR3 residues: CASRGDTGELFF. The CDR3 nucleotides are TGTGCCAGCAGGGGAGACACCGGGGAGCTGTTTTTT.

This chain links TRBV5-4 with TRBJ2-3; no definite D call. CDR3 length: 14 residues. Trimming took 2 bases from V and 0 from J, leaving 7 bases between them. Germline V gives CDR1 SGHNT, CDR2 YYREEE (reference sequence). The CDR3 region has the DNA TGTGCCAGCAGCTTCCCGGCTAGCACAGATACGCAGTATTTT. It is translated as CASSFPASTDTQYF.

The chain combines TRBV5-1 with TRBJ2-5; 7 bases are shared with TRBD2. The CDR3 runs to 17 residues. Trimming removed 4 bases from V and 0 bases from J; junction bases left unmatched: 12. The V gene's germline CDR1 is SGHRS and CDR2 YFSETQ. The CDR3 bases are TGCGCCAGCAGCGTACCCCCCCGGGACTATAACCAAGAGACCCAGTACTTC. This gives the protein CASSVPPRDYNQETQYF.